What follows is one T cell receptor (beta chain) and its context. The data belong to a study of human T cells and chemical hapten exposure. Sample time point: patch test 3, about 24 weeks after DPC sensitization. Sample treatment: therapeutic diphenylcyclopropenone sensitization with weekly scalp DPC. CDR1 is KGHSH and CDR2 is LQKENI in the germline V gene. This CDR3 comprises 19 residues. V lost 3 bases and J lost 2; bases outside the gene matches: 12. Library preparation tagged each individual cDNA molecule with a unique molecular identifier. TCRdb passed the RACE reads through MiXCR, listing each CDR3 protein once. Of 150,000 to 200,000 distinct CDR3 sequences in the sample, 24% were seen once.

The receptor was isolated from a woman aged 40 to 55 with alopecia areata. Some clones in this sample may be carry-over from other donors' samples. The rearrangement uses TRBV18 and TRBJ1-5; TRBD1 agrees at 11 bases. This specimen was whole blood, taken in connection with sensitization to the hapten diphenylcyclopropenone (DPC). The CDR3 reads CASSPSPGQGVSGNQPQHF. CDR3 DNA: TGTGCCAGCTCACCTTCCCCGGGACAGGGGGTCAGCGGCAATCAGCCCCAGCATTTT.